The clone carrying this T cell receptor (beta chain) was counted at least ten times. Its target is not known. This entry comes from a study of T cell repertoires in cytomegalovirus infection. The overall study: Public TCR beta signatures were indicative of both CMV infection and a matching HLA type. Whole-study findings and limits: People with CMV and the relevant HLA were identified by cumulative public TCR beta family frequency.

MiXCR, run by TCRdb on the reads, gives a single entry per CDR3 protein. The profile shows tens of thousands of distinct CDR3 sequences, more than 3% of them singletons. Germline-derived CDR1 and CDR2 are LNHDA and SQIVND (reference sequence). CDR3 size: 12 residues. V lost 5 bases, J lost 8 bases, and 10 bases lay in between. Source material: PBMCs. This TCR derives from a human donor in good health (CMV status not recorded). Some clones in this sample may be carry-over from other donors' samples. This sequence joins TRBV19 and TRBJ1-5; D is unclear. In nucleotides, the CDR3 is TGTGCCAGTAGTCCTCCTTCGAAGCCCCAGCATTTT. Protein sequence: CASSPPSKPQHF.